This T cell receptor (beta chain) appears in the sequencing data of a study of blood T cell repertoires in COVID-19. TCRdb's table, derived via immunoSEQ multiplex PCR, lists solely in-frame clones and lacks some. The table has roughly 51,000 clones, 90% seen once. The CDR3 has 16 amino acids. The V gene lost 0 bases and the J gene lost 2 bases, with 10 bases spanning the gap. Per germline, CDR1 KGHSY and CDR2 FQNENV. This sequence originates from a man between 65 and 80 years old with acute or convalescent COVID-19. Sequences were obtained from peripheral blood. This chain uses TRBV16 with TRBJ1-4; D not resolved. The CDR3 DNA reads as TGTGCCAGCAGCCAATCGGGGAGGGCGACTAATGAAAAACTGTTTTTT. Its translation: CASSQSGRATNEKLFF. The full variable domain, completed using reference TRBV16 and TRBJ1-4, is GEEVAQTPKHLVRGEGQKAKLYCAPIKGHSYVFWYQQVLKNEFKFLISFQNENVFDETGMPKERFSAKCLPNSPCSLEIQATKLEDSAVYFCASSQSGRATNEKLFFGSGTQLSVL.